This T cell receptor (beta chain) was recorded in a study of T-cell reconstitution after alpha-beta-depleted transplantation in children. This clonotype was recorded many times. This CDR3 contains 18 residues. Losses at the gene ends were 4 bases for V and 4 bases for J; bases not matched to a gene: 8. Germline CDR1 SGHAT, CDR2 FQNNGV. Unique molecular identifiers were incorporated during preparation of the TCRbeta library. TCRdb processed the PCR reads anew with MiXCR; each CDR3 protein has one entry. Altogether over 150,000 distinct CDR3 sequences are present, roughly 6.8% being singletons, with the ten largest covering more than 2.5%.

This receptor was identified in a human donor who donated a stem cell graft to a child with Wiskott-Aldrich syndrome. The V and J genes are TRBV11-2 and TRBJ2-1; 15 nucleotides align to TRBD2. Sequencing was performed on PBMCs from the stem cell graft donor, taken from the stem cell graft. The CDR3 region is CASSSGLAGGPGYNEQFF. CDR3 nucleotides: TGTGCCAGCAGCTCCGGACTAGCGGGAGGGCCGGGTTACAATGAGCAGTTCTTC. The whole variable domain, remainder taken from reference TRBV11-2 and TRBJ2-1, is EAGVAQSPRYKIIEKRQSVAFWCNPISGHATLYWYQQILGQGPKLLIQFQNNGVVDDSQLPKDRFSAERLKGVDSTLKIQPAKLEDSAVYLCASSSGLAGGPGYNEQFFGPGTRLTVL.